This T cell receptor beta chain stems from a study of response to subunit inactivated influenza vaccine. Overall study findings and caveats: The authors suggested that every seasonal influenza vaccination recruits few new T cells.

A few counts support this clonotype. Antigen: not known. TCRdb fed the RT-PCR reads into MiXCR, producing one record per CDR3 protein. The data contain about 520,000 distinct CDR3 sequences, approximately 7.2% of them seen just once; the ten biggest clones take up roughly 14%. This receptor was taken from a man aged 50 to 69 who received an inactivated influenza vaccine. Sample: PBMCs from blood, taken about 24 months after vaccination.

The CDR3 reads CASSLFRSREPTGELFF. DNA of the CDR3: TGTGCCAGCAGCTTGTTCAGGAGCAGGGAGCCAACCGGGGAGCTGTTTTTT. The rearrangement joins TRBV7-8 to TRBJ2-2; D is tentatively TRBD1 or TRBD2 (5 bases each). Between the trimmed V and J ends, which lost 3 bases and 5 bases, there was a span of 19 bases. CDR3 length: 17 amino acids. Germline V gene data show CDR1 as SGHVS and CDR2 as FQNEAQ.